This T cell receptor (beta chain) was captured in a study of T cell changes during pregnancy in multiple sclerosis. Sequencing used immunoSEQ multiplex PCR; TCRdb keeps in-frame clones, though not all of them. The repertoire holds about 68,000 clones, with about 90% as singletons. Germline V CDR1 and CDR2: MNHEY, SVGAGI. With 0 bases removed from V and 7 bases from J, the gap between germline ends came to 16 bases. The CDR3 runs 16 residues. The chain is built from TRBV6-5 and TRBJ2-1; D is possibly TRBD2 (6 bases). The input for sequencing was peripheral blood, taken in the second trimester of pregnancy. The sequence was obtained from a female donor with multiple sclerosis, enrolled in a pregnancy study. CDR3: CASSYSGAGSPNEQFF. The CDR3 bases are TGTGCCAGCAGTTACTCTGGTGCGGGGTCTCCTAATGAGCAGTTCTTC.